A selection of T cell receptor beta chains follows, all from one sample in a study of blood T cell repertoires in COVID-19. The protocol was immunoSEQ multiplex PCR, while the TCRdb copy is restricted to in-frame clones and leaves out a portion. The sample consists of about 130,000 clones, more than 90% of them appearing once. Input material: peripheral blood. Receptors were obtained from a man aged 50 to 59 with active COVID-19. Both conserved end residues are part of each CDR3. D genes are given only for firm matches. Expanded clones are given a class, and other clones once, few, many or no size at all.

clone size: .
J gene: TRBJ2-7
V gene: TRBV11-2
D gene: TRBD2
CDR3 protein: CASSPDLGAGGISYEQYF
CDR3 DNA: TGTGCCAGCAGCCCAGATCTGGGAGCGGGGGGAATCTCCTACGAGCAGTACTTC

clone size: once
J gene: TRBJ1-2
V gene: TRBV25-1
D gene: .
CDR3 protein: CASSLAGVRNGYTF
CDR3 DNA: TGTGCCAGCAGCTTAGCCGGGGTTCGGAATGGCTACACCTTC

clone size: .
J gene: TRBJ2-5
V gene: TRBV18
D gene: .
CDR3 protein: CASSLAKGQETQYF
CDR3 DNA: TGTGCCAGCTCACTAGCCAAGGGGCAAGAGACCCAGTACTTC

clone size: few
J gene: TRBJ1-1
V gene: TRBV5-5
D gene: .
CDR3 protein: CASSLESGQILKAFF
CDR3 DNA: TGTGCCAGCAGCTTGGAGTCCGGACAGATATTGAAAGCTTTCTTT

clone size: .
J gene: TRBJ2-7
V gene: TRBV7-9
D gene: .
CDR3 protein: CASSPTVYEQYF
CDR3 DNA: TGTGCCAGCAGCCCGACAGTATACGAGCAGTACTTC

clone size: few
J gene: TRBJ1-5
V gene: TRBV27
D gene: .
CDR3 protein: CASSRGRGGNQPQHF
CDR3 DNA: TGTGCCAGCAGTAGGGGGAGGGGAGGCAATCAGCCCCAGCATTTT

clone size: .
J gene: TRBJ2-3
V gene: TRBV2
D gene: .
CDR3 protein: CASHSDRPTDTQYF
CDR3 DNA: TGTGCCAGCCACAGCGACAGGCCCACAGATACGCAGTATTTT

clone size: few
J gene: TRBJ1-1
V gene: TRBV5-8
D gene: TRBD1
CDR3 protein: CASSPGQGAMYTEAFF
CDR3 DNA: TGTGCCAGCAGCCCCGGACAGGGGGCTATGTACACTGAAGCTTTCTTT

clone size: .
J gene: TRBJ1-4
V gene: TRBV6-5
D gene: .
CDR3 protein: CASSYRPVSTNEKLFF
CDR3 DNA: TGTGCCAGCAGTTACCGTCCAGTATCAACTAATGAAAAACTGTTTTTT

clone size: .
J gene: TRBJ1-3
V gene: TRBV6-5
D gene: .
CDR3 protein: CASSMGGVTGNTIYF
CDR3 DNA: TGTGCCAGCAGCATGGGGGGGGTAACAGGAAACACCATATATTTT

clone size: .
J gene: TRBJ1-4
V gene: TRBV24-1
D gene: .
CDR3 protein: CATSDTTDPGGKLFF
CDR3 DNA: TGTGCCACCAGTGACACGACGGATCCTGGAGGAAAACTGTTTTTT

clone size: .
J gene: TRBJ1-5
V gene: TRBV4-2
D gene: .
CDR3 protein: CASSPTRAPNSNQPQHF
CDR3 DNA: TGTGCCAGCAGCCCGACTAGGGCCCCTAATTCTAATCAGCCCCAGCATTTT

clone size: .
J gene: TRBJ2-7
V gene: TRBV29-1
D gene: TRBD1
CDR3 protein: CSILDRGNLEPIYEQYF
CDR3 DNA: TGCAGCATTCTGGACAGGGGAAACCTGGAACCCATCTACGAGCAGTACTTC

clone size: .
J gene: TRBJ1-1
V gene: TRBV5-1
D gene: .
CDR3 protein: CASRRQGMNTEAFF
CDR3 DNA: TGCGCCAGCAGGCGCCAGGGCATGAACACTGAAGCTTTCTTT

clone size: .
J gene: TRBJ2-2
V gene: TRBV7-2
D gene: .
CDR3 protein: CASSLAGASGELFF
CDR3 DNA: TGTGCCAGCAGCTTAGCTGGGGCTTCCGGGGAGCTGTTTTTT

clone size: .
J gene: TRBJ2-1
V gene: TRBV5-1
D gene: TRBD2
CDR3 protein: CASSKASGSSSYNEQFF
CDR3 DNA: TGCGCCAGCAGCAAAGCTAGCGGGTCGAGCTCCTACAATGAGCAGTTCTTC

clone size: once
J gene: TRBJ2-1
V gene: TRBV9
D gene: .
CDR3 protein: CASSEGGRTFYNEQFF
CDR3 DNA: TGTGCCAGCAGCGAAGGCGGTAGGACTTTTTACAATGAGCAGTTCTTC

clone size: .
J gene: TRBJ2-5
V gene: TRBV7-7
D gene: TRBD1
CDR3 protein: CASSRDRGRFQETQYF
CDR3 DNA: TGTGCCAGCAGCCGGGACAGGGGTCGCTTCCAAGAGACCCAGTACTTC

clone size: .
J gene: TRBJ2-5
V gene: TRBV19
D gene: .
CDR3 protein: CASSPGEKETQYF
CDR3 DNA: TGTGCCAGTAGTCCAGGGGAGAAAGAGACCCAGTACTTC

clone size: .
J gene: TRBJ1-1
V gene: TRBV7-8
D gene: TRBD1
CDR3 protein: CASSPEGTGNTEAFF
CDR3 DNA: TGTGCCAGCAGCCCGGAAGGGACAGGGAACACTGAAGCTTTCTTT

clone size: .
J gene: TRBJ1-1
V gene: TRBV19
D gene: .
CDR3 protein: CASSMWAKNTEAFF
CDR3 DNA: TGTGCCAGTAGTATGTGGGCGAAGAACACTGAAGCTTTCTTT

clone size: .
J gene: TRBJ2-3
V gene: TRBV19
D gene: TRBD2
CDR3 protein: CASSPLAGGEDTQYF
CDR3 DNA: TGTGCCAGTAGTCCGCTAGCGGGGGGCGAAGATACGCAGTATTTT

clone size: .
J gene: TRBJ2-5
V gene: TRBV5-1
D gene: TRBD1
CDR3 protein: CASSLTGAHGLETQYF
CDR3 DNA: TGCGCCAGCAGCTTAACAGGGGCGCACGGCTTGGAGACCCAGTACTTC

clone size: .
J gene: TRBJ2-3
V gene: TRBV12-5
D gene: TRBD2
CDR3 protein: CASGETSGGIDTQYF
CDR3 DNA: TGTGCTAGTGGTGAAACTAGCGGGGGGATCGATACGCAGTATTTT

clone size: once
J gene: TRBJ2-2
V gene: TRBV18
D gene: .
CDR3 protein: CASSPPLSGELFF
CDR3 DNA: TGTGCCAGCTCACCACCCCTTTCCGGGGAGCTGTTTTTT

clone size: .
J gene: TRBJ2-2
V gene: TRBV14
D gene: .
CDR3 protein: CASSPQGAGGELFF
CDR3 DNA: TGTGCCAGCAGCCCACAGGGAGCCGGCGGGGAGCTGTTTTTT

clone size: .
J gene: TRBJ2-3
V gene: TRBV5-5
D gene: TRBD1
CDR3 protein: CASSLGDRSTDTQYF
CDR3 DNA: TGTGCCAGCAGCTTGGGGGACAGGTCCACAGATACGCAGTATTTT

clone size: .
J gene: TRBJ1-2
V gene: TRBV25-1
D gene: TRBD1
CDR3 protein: CASSVSGGGYTF
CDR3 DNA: TGTGCCAGCAGTGTTTCAGGGGGCGGCTACACCTTC

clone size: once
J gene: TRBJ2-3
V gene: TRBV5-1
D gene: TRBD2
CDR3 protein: CASSLHSGGAEPDTQYF
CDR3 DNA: TGCGCCAGCAGCTTGCATAGCGGGGGGGCCGAGCCAGATACGCAGTATTTT

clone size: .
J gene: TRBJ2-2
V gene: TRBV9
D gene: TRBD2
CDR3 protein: CASSVSIAGVAGELFF
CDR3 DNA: TGTGCCAGCAGCGTATCCATAGCGGGAGTGGCGGGGGAGCTGTTTTTT

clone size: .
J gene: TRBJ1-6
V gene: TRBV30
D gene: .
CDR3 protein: CAWSRGLGSPLHF
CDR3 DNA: TGTGCCTGGAGTCGGGGATTAGGTTCACCCCTCCACTTT

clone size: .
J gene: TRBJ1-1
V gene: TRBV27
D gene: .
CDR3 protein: CASSLTYPLSKALNTEAFF
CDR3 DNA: TGTGCCAGCAGTTTAACCTACCCCCTCTCGAAAGCCCTGAACACTGAAGCTTTCTTT

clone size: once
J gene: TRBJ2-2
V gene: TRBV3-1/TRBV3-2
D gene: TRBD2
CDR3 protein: CASSPRLAGRERATGELFF
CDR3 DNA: TGTGCCAGCAGCCCCCGACTAGCGGGAAGGGAAAGAGCGACCGGGGAGCTGTTTTTT

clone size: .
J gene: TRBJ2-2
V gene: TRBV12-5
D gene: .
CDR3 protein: CASGLVAGDGTGELFF
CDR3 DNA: TGTGCTAGTGGTTTGGTGGCCGGAGACGGCACCGGGGAGCTGTTTTTT

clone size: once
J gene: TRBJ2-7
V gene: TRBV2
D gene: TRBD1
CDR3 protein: CASRPGQGSYEQYF
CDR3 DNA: TGTGCCAGCAGACCGGGACAGGGGTCATACGAGCAGTACTTC

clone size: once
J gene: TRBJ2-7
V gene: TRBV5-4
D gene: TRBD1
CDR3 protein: CASSLKTGGMWNEQYF
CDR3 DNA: TGTGCCAGCAGCTTAAAAACAGGGGGCATGTGGAACGAGCAGTACTTC

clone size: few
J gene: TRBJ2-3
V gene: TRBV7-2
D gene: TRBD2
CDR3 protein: CASSTTSGRPTDTQYF
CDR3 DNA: TGTGCCAGCAGCACGACTAGCGGGAGGCCCACAGATACGCAGTATTTT

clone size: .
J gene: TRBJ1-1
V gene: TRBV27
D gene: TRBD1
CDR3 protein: CASSFFRGVDRGVPNTEAFF
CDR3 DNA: TGTGCCAGCAGTTTTTTTCGCGGGGTGGACAGGGGGGTTCCGAACACTGAAGCTTTCTTT

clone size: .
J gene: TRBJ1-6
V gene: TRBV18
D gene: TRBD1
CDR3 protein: CASSLTGDNSPLHF
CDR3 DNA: TGTGCCAGCTCACTGACAGGGGATAATTCACCCCTCCACTTT

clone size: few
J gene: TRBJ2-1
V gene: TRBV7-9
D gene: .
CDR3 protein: CASSLGSGYNEQFF
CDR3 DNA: TGTGCCAGCAGCTTAGGTAGCGGCTACAATGAGCAGTTCTTC

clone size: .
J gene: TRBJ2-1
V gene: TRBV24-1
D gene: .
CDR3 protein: CATSDLVADSYNEQFF
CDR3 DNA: TGTGCCACCAGTGATTTGGTAGCGGACTCCTACAATGAGCAGTTCTTC

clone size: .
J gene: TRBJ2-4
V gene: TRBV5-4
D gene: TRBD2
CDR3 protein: CASSLEGGGAKNIQYF
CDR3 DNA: TGTGCCAGCAGCTTGGAGGGCGGGGGAGCCAAAAACATTCAGTACTTC

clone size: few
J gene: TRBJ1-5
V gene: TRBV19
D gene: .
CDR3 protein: CASALGGVRSNQPQHF
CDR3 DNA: TGTGCCAGTGCTCTCGGGGGAGTGCGTAGCAATCAGCCCCAGCATTTT

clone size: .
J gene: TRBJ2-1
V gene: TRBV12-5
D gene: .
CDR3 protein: CASGGDSYNEQFF
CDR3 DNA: TGTGCTAGTGGAGGGGACTCCTACAATGAGCAGTTCTTC

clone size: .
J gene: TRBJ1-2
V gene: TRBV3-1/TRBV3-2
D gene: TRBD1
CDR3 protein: CASSWAQGGGYTF
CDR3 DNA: TGTGCCAGCAGCTGGGCACAGGGGGGGGGCTACACCTTC

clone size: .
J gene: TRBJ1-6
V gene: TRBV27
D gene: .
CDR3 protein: CASSPRGGNYNSPLHF
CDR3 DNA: TGTGCCAGCAGTCCACGCGGAGGGAACTATAATTCACCCCTCCACTTT